Following are 29 T cell receptor beta chains from one sample sequenced in a study of Ad26.COV2.S vaccination and SARS-CoV-2 variants. Assay: immunoSEQ multiplex PCR; the TCRdb copy retains only in-frame clones and omits some. This sample has about 410,000 clones, with approximately 91% found just once. The treatment is: approximately 18 received Ad26.COV2.S at low or high dose, single or two shots; five or six received placebo; per-sample allocation not given. All samples were drawn on day 63, counting from the first vaccine or placebo injection. The sequencing here drew on peripheral blood, taken in a trial of Ad26.COV2.S vaccine versus placebo. Every receptor here comes from a person aged 18-60 years who received the Ad26.COV2.S COVID-19 vaccine or a placebo.

This chain links TRBV23-1 with TRBJ1-5, with 9 nucleotides matching TRBD1. TRBV23-1 is designated an ORF whose function remains uncertain. The ends lost 6 bases at V and 3 bases at J; junction bases unmatched: 3. The CDR3 totals 14 residues. The CDR3 sequence: CASRRTGDNQPQHF. CDR3 in DNA: TGCGCCAGCAGAAGGACAGGGGACAATCAGCCCCAGCATTTT.

The chain joins TRBV10-3 to TRBJ1-1, with D perhaps matching TRBD1 (5 bases). The germline gives CDR1 ENHRY, CDR2 SYGVKD. This CDR3 is built from 14 residues. V was trimmed by 5 bases and J by 0 bases, leaving 10 bases between them. The CDR3, as DNA: TGTGCCATCAGTATGGACATCATGAACACTGAAGCTTTCTTT. Translation gives CAISMDIMNTEAFF.

The rearrangement uses TRBV28 and TRBJ2-7; a possible D gene is TRBD1 (5 bases). The CDR3 is 15 residues long. Germline V gene data show CDR1 as MDHEN and CDR2 as SYDVKM. V was shortened by 0 bases and J by 0 bases, with 9 bases between the two germline ends. CDR3 residues: CASSLWAGISYEQYF. CDR3 bases: TGTGCCAGCAGTTTATGGGCAGGGATCTCCTACGAGCAGTACTTC.

The chain has TRBV7-9 and TRBJ1-2; D is perhaps TRBD1 (6 bases). Germline CDR1 reads SEHNR; CDR2 reads FQNEAQ (reference sequence). V lost 0 bases, J lost 4 bases, and 15 bases lay in between. This CDR3 has 16 residues. CDR3 in DNA: TGTGCCAGCAGCTTAGCGCTACAGGGTGTAGGCTATGGCTACACCTTC. Translated: CASSLALQGVGYGYTF.

V gene TRBV7-9 combines with J gene TRBJ2-3; the D call may be TRBD1 or TRBD2 (6 bases each). The germline V gene has CDR1 SEHNR and CDR2 FQNEAQ (reference sequence). V lost 3 bases to trimming and J lost 5 bases, with 12 bases between them. The CDR3 runs 14 residues. The CDR3 coding sequence is TGTGCCAGCAGCTTTTCGGGGGCCGGAGATACGCAGTATTTT. Protein sequence: CASSFSGAGDTQYF.

This sequence joins TRBV6-6 and TRBJ1-5, with a tentative D call TRBD1 (6 bases). This CDR3 is built from 14 residues. The V gene lost 6 bases and the J gene lost 6 bases, with 15 bases spanning the gap. The germline gives CDR1 MNHNY, CDR2 SVGAGI (reference sequence). DNA for the CDR3: TGTGCCAGCAGACAACAGGGATCGGGTCAGCCCCAGCATTTT. Translated, it gives CASRQQGSGQPQHF.

The V call is TRBV5-5, the J call TRBJ1-2, with D possibly matching TRBD1 (6 bases). V was cut by 1 base and J by 5 bases, with 9 bases left in between. Germline V gene data show CDR1 as SGHKS and CDR2 as YYEKEE (reference sequence). The CDR3 extends over 13 amino acids. This CDR3 is CASSLRTEYGYTF. DNA for the CDR3: TGTGCCAGCAGCTTGAGGACAGAGTATGGCTACACCTTC.

About this clone: The same CDR3 also results from other DNA sequences found in this sample. This chain joins TRBV6-5 and TRBJ2-7; D gene ambiguous. CDR3 length: 11 amino acids. Germline lookup yields CDR1 MNHEY and CDR2 SVGAGI. V gave up 8 bases and J gave up 4 bases, with 9 bases separating them. The CDR3: CASGMTYEQYF. CDR3 bases: TGTGCCAGCGGGATGACTTACGAGCAGTACTTC.

This clone was picked up a small number of times. The V and J genes are TRBV7-2 and TRBJ1-6, with D maybe TRBD1 (5 bases). Between the trimmed V and J ends, which lost 4 bases and 11 bases, there was a span of 9 bases. The CDR3 has 12 residues. CDR1 is SGHTA, CDR2 FQGNSA, per germline. The CDR3 spells CASSSGGTPLHF. As DNA, the CDR3 is TGTGCCAGCAGCTCGGGGGGAACACCCCTCCACTTT. Supplemented by reference TRBV7-2 and TRBJ1-6, the full variable domain reads GAGVSQSPSNKVTEKGKDVELRCDPISGHTALYWYRQSLGQGLEFLIYFQGNSAPDKSGLPSDRFSAERTGGSVSTLTIQRTQQEDSAVYLCASSSGGTPLHFGNGTRLTVT.

The J gene is TRBJ1-1, the V gene TRBV5-6, with TRBD1 identical over 9 bases. The J segment lost 2 bases and the V segment lost 4 bases, leaving 9 bases of the junction unmatched. The CDR3 has 16 amino acids. CDR1 is SGHDT, CDR2 YYEEEE, per germline. CDR3 DNA sequence: TGTGCCAGCAGCCTGAATCTGGGACAGGGTAACACTGAAGCTTTCTTT. Encoded protein: CASSLNLGQGNTEAFF.

Note on this clone: This sample also contains other DNA sequences that code for the same CDR3. This chain uses TRBV5-1 with TRBJ1-3; D not certain. The CDR3 sequence is 15 residues long. Germline loops: CDR1 SGHRS, CDR2 YFSETQ. Trimming stripped 0 bases from V and 0 bases from J, with 7 bases between. The CDR3 DNA reads as TGCGCCAGCAGCTTGGGCGGATCCTCTGGAAACACCATATATTTT. Amino acids: CASSLGGSSGNTIYF.

The rearrangement links TRBV9 to TRBJ2-3; 10 nucleotides agree with TRBD2. With 3 bases clipped from V and 2 bases from J, the junction kept 6 bases outside the gene matches. The CDR3 is 16 amino acids. Per the germline V gene, CDR1 is SGDLS and CDR2 is YYNGEE. CDR3 protein: CASSGAAGGSTDTQYF. CDR3 coding DNA: TGTGCCAGCAGCGGCGCAGCGGGAGGGTCCACAGATACGCAGTATTTT.

J is TRBJ1-4 and V is TRBV5-4, with D perhaps matching TRBD1 (5 bases). Trimming took off 4 bases at V and 6 bases at J, with 16 bases between the two ends. This CDR3 spans 15 amino acids. Germline loops: CDR1 SGHNT, CDR2 YYREEE (reference sequence). CDR3 nucleotides: TGTGCCAGCAGCCCCGATCGGGGGATTGATGAAAAACTGTTTTTT. Its protein is CASSPDRGIDEKLFF.

The chain couples TRBV30 to TRBJ1-1; D is unresolved. Germline V gene data show CDR1 as GTSNPN and CDR2 as SVGIG (reference sequence). Trimming stripped 0 bases from V and 6 bases from J, with 11 bases between. The CDR3 is 13 residues long. The CDR3 DNA is TGTGCCTGGAGTGTACGATGGCAGCCTGAAGCTTTCTTT. The encoded protein is CAWSVRWQPEAFF.

J is TRBJ2-7 and V is TRBV15; D remains ambiguous. Trimming shortened V by 0 bases and J by 7 bases, and 10 bases separated the two germline ends. CDR1 LNHNV and CDR2 YYDKDF come from the germline V gene (reference sequence). The CDR3 contains 13 residues. The DNA of the CDR3 is TGTGCCACCAGCAGAGATGGGTATGAGGAGCAGTACTTC. This sequence encodes CATSRDGYEEQYF.

V is TRBV10-3 and J is TRBJ2-1, with 7 positions matching TRBD2. This CDR3 has 15 amino acids. Per germline, CDR1 ENHRY and CDR2 SYGVKD. J was trimmed by 3 bases and V by 2 bases; bases with no gene match: 4. The CDR3 bases are TGTGCCATCAGTGAGGCTAGCGGCCTCTACAATGAGCAGTTCTTC. Translated: CAISEASGLYNEQFF.

CDR3 nucleotide sequence: TGTGCCACCTCGACGGGGAACACTGAAGCTTTCTTT. Translated: CATSTGNTEAFF. V gene TRBV25-1 combines with J gene TRBJ1-1, with D hard to call. The germline gives CDR1 MGHDK, CDR2 SYGVNS. Trimming cost V 10 bases and J 1 base, with 10 bases left between them. The CDR3 runs 12 residues. The complete variable domain, with remaining parts taken from reference TRBV25-1 and TRBJ1-1, reads EADIYQTPRYLVIGTGKKITLECSQTMGHDKMYWYQQDPGMELHLIHYSYGVNSTEKGDLSSESTVSRIRTEHFPLTLESARPSHTSQYLCATSTGNTEAFFGQGTRLTVV.

On this clone: The same CDR3 is also encoded by other DNA sequences in this sample. The chain couples TRBV18 to TRBJ2-3; D not certain. Germline CDR1 reads KGHSH; CDR2 reads LQKENI. Between the trimmed V and J ends, which lost 1 base and 1 base, there was a span of 3 bases. The CDR3 is 13 residues long. This CDR3 reads CASSPLGTDTQYF. The CDR3 DNA is TGTGCCAGCTCACCACTCGGCACAGATACGCAGTATTTT.

This clone is a singleton in its sample. This chain links TRBV27 with TRBJ2-1; unclear D gene. V lost 5 bases, J lost 14 bases, and 28 bases lay in between. Germline-derived CDR1 and CDR2 are MNHEY and SMNVEV (reference sequence). This CDR3 spans 16 amino acids. CDR3 sequence: CASSQSRAETLRKKFF. DNA of the CDR3: TGTGCCAGCAGTCAATCCCGCGCGGAGACTCTACGAAAGAAGTTCTTC.

The J gene is TRBJ2-2, the V gene TRBV24-1, with TRBD1 identical over 7 bases. The CDR3 is 14 residues long. Germline lookup yields CDR1 KGHDR and CDR2 SFDVKD. V gave up 9 bases and J gave up 0 bases; unmatched junction bases: 3. This CDR3 reads CATSDRANTGELFF. The CDR3 DNA reads as TGTGCCACCTCTGACAGGGCGAACACCGGGGAGCTGTTTTTT.

This clone was observed a handful of times. V gene TRBV27 combines with J gene TRBJ1-6; weak D call: TRBD1 (6 bases). The CDR3 extends over 16 amino acids. The V gene's germline CDR1 is MNHEY and CDR2 SMNVEV (reference sequence). With 4 bases removed from V and 3 bases from J, the gap between germline ends came to 13 bases. DNA for the CDR3: TGTGCCAGCAGTTCCCCGGGGGGCAGCTATAATTCACCCCTCCACTTT. Its translation: CASSSPGGSYNSPLHF.

This clone was observed once. The V gene is TRBV4-1, the J gene TRBJ1-2; 7 bases align to TRBD1. The V gene end was trimmed by 1 base and the J gene end by 4 bases; junction bases not matched to a gene: 3. CDR1 is MGHRA, CDR2 YSYEKL, per germline. The CDR3 length is 14 residues. The CDR3 coding sequence is TGCGCCAGCAGCCAAGGACAGGGCAGCTATGGCTACACCTTC. Protein: CASSQGQGSYGYTF.

The rearrangement joins TRBV5-4 to TRBJ2-5, with 10 bases lining up with TRBD2. V was pared by 0 bases and J by 1 base, with 9 bases of the junction left unmatched. Germline V gene lookup returns CDR1 SGHNT and CDR2 YYREEE (reference sequence). The CDR3 loop spans 18 amino acids. The CDR3, as DNA: TGTGCCAGCAGCTTGGGTCCGGCTAGCGGGAGCCGCCAAGAGACCCAGTACTTC. Amino acids: CASSLGPASGSRQETQYF. Together with reference TRBV5-4 and TRBJ2-5, the CDR3 gives the full variable domain: ETGVTQSPTHLIKTRGQQVTLRCSSQSGHNTVSWYQQALGQGPQFIFQYYREEENGRGNFPPRFSGLQFPNYSSELNVNALELDDSALYLCASSLGPASGSRQETQYFGPGTRLLVL.

This clone appeared once. This chain uses TRBV3-1 (or the pseudogene TRBV3-2) with TRBJ1-2; D is undetermined. The CDR3 loop spans 14 amino acids. CDR1 and CDR2 from the germline V gene are LGHDT and YNNKEL (reference sequence). V was cut by 2 bases and J by 1 base, with 8 bases left in between. CDR3 sequence: CASSQLGSNYGYTF. The CDR3 coding sequence is TGTGCCAGCAGCCAATTGGGAAGTAACTATGGCTACACCTTC.

The V and J genes are TRBV6-2 or TRBV6-3 and TRBJ2-7, with D perhaps TRBD1 (6 bases). CDR1 is MNHEY and CDR2 is SVGEGT in the germline V gene. This CDR3 is 11 amino acids long. V was shortened by 2 bases and J by 13 bases, with 12 bases between the two germline ends. The CDR3 DNA follows: TGTGCCAGCAGTTACCAGGGGCCATCCTACTTC. Translating it yields CASSYQGPSYF.

This clone appeared a few times. This chain links TRBV4-3 with TRBJ1-6, with TRBD1 matching over 8 bases. Germline V CDR1 and CDR2: LGHNA, YSLEER. Losses at the gene ends were 0 bases for V and 9 bases for J; bases not matched to a gene: 7. The CDR3 has 16 amino acids. The CDR3 region has the DNA TGCGCCAGCAGCCAAGAGGTGGGGACAGGTGGTTCACCCCTCCACTTT. Its translation is CASSQEVGTGGSPLHF.

V and J are TRBV10-3 and TRBJ2-7, with D tentatively TRBD2 (6 bases). Trimming left V 10 bases short and J 6 bases short, with 25 bases between. Per the germline V gene, CDR1 is ENHRY and CDR2 is SYGVKD. This CDR3 contains 15 residues. CDR3 sequence: CATIWAYSREREQYF. CDR3 coding DNA: TGTGCCACCATCTGGGCATATTCACGGGAGCGCGAGCAGTACTTC.

The chain combines TRBV30 with TRBJ1-1; 9 bases line up with TRBD1. The CDR3 covers 12 residues. Germline-derived CDR1 and CDR2 are GTSNPN and SVGIG (reference sequence). The J segment lost 7 bases and the V segment lost 4 bases, leaving 4 bases of the junction unmatched. The chain's CDR3 is CAWIDRGVEAFF. The CDR3 DNA is TGTGCCTGGATCGACAGGGGGGTTGAAGCTTTCTTT. Looking up the rest from reference TRBV30 and TRBJ1-1 gives the full variable domain: SQTIHQWPATLVQPVGSPLSLECTVEGTSNPNLYWYRQAAGRGLQLLFYSVGIGQISSEVPQNLSASRPQDRQFILSSKKLLLSDSGFYLCAWIDRGVEAFFGQGTRLTVV.

This chain uses TRBV4-2 with TRBJ2-7, with a weak D call TRBD2 (6 bases). The V gene's germline CDR1 is LGHNA and CDR2 YNFKEQ. This CDR3 is 14 amino acids long. V lost 4 bases to trimming and J lost 5 bases, with 15 bases between them. The CDR3 region is CASSRLPWGDEQYF. In nucleotides, the CDR3 is TGTGCCAGCAGCCGCCTCCCCTGGGGGGACGAGCAGTACTTC.